What follows are 2 T cell receptor beta chains derived from one specimen sequenced in a study of cytomegalovirus exposure and HLA in healthy donors. Primers for the PCR totalled 60 Vbeta and 13 Jbeta. Assay used: immunoSEQ multiplex PCR; TCRdb lists only in-frame clones, some missing. Among 150,000 to 200,000 clones listed, just under 80% were seen once. The sequenced sample was PBMCs. These receptors were obtained from a woman in her twenties or thirties in good health and CMV-seropositive.

V usage is TRBV13 and J usage is TRBJ1-4; TRBD1 aligns across 8 bases. Trimming at V came to 6 bases and at J to 0 bases, leaving 9 bases not matched to a gene. This CDR3 is 17 amino acids long. The germline V gene encodes CDR1 PRHDT and CDR2 FYEKMQ (reference sequence). Here the CDR3 DNA reads TGTGCCAGCAGACGGACAGGGTGGCGTTCAACTAATGAAAAACTGTTTTTT. This sequence encodes CASRRTGWRSTNEKLFF. The variable domain in full, with the rest retrieved from reference TRBV13 and TRBJ1-4, is AAGVIQSPRHLIKEKRETATLKCYPIPRHDTVYWYQQGPGQDPQFLISFYEKMQSDKGSIPDRFSAQQFSDYHSELNMSSLELGDSALYFCASRRTGWRSTNEKLFFGSGTQLSVL.

This clone was picked up a small number of times. This chain links TRBV7-8 with TRBJ1-1; D is unresolved. Germline CDR1 SGHVS, CDR2 FQNEAQ. This CDR3 has 13 amino acids. The germline V and J ends were trimmed by 5 bases and 1 base, with 8 bases remaining between them. This chain's CDR3 is CASSPFRNTEAFF. CDR3 sequence (DNA): TGTGCCAGCAGCCCTTTTAGGAACACTGAAGCTTTCTTT.